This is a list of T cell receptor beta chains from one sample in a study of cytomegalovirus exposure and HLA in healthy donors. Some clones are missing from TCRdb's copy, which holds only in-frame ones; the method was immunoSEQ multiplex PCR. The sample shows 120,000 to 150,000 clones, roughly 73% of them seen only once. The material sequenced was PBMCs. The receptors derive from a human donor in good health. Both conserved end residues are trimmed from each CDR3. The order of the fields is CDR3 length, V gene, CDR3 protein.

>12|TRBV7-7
ASSLSAGKKTQY
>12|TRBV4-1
ASSEAGGSQPQH
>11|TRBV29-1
SVDTGSGNTIY
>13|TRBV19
ASSTYGTVNTEAF
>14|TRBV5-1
ASSLEDRPSTDTQY
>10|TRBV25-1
ASSERGGEQF
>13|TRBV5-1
ASSWNQGMNTEAF
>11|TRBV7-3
ASSIGQTSEQF
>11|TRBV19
ASSIGGNQPQH
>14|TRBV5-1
ASSTDSGRLYNEQF
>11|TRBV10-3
AGGDREGETQY
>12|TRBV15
ATSRDRGGYGYT
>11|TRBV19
ASSGTEDYGYT
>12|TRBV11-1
ASSYDEVYNEQF
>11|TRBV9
ASSVDLGAGYT
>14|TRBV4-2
ASSQDQSGSTDTQY
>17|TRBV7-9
ASSLTSTGGDWINYGYT
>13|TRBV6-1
ASTVGHFGNYEQY
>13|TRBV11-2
ASSLDQSGMNERF
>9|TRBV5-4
ASSFGYEQY
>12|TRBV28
ASSFGGRGETQY
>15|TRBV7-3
ASSHLGGVSSYNEQF
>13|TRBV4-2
ASSPWTGGEETQY
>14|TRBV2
ASNSARSGGMETQY
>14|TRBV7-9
ASSLAQGISTDTQY
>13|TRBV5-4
ASSPGTANTGELF
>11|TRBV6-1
AKKRAGGYFYT
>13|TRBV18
ASSPARASTDTQY
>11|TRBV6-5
ASRAGGGNEQF
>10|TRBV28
ATFDSRQTQY
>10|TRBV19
ASSLGGHEQY
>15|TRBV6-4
ASSDPPGTGSSYEQY
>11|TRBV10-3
AIMAGFYNEQF
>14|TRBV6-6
ASSYALRGGADTQY
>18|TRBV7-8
ASSLDGFSGGASSTDTQY